The entry below gives a single T cell receptor beta chain sequence along with its context. Its target is unknown. The data are from a study of shared clonotypes between healthy human individuals. Findings and caveats of the study: For sorted subsets, rarefaction showed incomplete sequencing despite large depth. Only blood was sampled; tissue repertoires likely differ. Memory subsets generally showed smaller estimated richness than naive subsets did. In having few donors, the study represented limited genetic and exposure-history diversity.

There are 13 residues in the CDR3. V lost 6 bases, J lost 8 bases, and 6 bases stayed unmatched. The germline gives CDR1 MDHEN, CDR2 SYDVKM. Method: immunoSEQ multiplex PCR; TCRdb's copy keeps in-frame clones and lacks some. The top ten clones hold less than 0.065% of a sample with a few hundred thousand clones, more than 95% of them seen once. The chain employs TRBV28 and TRBJ2-3; 9 bases match TRBD2. This receptor was taken from a woman younger than 45 in good health. The sample consisted of naive CD4+ T cells sorted from blood. As for subset: CD45RA+ positively selected. CDR3 in amino acids: CASRSSGTATQYF. The DNA for the CDR3 is TGTGCCAGCAGATCTAGCGGGACTGCTACGCAGTATTTT.